The present T cell receptor (beta chain) was sequenced within a study of CD8 T cells in Susac syndrome. Study information: The Susac syndrome patients were therapy-naive, on corticosteroids, or on intravenous immunoglobulin alone at blood draw.

CD8+ and CD4+ T cells from blood underwent TCR beta sequencing, which was carried out in a high-throughput format. TEMRA cells were FACS-enriched and CD8+ and CD4+ T cells negatively isolated. Reverse transcription used roughly 0.5 to 1 ug RNA and random hexamers. It was immunoSEQ multiplex PCR that amplified TCR beta CDR3 across 54 Vbeta and 13 Jbeta. TCRdb re-called the immunoSEQ multiplex PCR reads through MiXCR, storing one row per CDR3 protein. Here the sample spans under 200,000 distinct CDR3 sequences, more than 95% being singletons. The CDR3 spans 12 residues. The V segment lost 1 base and the J segment 9 bases; nucleotides outside the gene matches: 3. CDR1 and CDR2 (germline): DFQATT, SNEGSKA (reference sequence).

The chain recombines TRBV20-1 with TRBJ2-1, with TRBD2 identical over 7 bases. This receptor was identified in a human donor with Susac syndrome. The specimen sequenced was CD4+ T cells from PBMCs. DNA of the CDR3: TGCAGTGCTAGAGGGGGGGGAGTTGAGCAGTTCTTC. Protein: CSARGGGVEQFF.